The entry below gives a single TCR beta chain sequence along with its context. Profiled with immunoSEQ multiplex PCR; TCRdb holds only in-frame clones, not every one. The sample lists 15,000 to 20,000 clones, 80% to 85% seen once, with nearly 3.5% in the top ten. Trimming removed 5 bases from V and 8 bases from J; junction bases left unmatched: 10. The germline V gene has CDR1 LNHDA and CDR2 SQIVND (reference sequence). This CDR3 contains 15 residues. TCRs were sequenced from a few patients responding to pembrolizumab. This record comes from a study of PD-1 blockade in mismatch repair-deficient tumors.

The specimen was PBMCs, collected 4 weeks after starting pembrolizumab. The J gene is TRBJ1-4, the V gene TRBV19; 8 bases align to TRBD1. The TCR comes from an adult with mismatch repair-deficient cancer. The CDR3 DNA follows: TGTGCCAGTAGTGGACAGGGAACTCTCAGCGAAAAACTGTTTTTT. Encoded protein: CASSGQGTLSEKLFF.